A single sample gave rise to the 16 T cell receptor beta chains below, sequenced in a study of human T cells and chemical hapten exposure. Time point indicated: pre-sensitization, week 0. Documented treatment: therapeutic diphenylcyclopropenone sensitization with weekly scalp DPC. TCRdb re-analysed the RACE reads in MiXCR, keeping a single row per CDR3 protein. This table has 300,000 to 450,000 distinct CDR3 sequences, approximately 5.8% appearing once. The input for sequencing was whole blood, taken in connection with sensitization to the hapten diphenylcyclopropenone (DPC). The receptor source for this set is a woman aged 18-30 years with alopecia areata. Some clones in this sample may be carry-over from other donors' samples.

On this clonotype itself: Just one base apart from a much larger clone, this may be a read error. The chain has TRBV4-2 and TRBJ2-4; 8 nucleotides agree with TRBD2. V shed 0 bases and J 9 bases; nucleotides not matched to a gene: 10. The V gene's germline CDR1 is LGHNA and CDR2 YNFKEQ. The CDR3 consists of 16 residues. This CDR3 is CASSQELTGGPGIQYF. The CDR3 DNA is TGTGCCAGCAGCCAAGAACTAACGGGGGGGCCTGGCATTCAGTACTTC.

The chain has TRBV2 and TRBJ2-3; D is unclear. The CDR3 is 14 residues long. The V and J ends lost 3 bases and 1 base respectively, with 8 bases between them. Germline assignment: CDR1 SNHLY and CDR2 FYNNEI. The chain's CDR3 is CASSDGFGTDTQYF. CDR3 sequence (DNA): TGTGCCAGCAGTGACGGGTTCGGCACAGATACGCAGTATTTT. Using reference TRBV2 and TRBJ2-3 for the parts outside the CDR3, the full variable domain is EPEVTQTPSHQVTQMGQEVILRCVPISNHLYFYWYRQILGQKVEFLVSFYNNEISEKSEIFDDQFSVERPDGSNFTLKIRSTKLEDSAMYFCASSDGFGTDTQYFGPGTRLTVL.

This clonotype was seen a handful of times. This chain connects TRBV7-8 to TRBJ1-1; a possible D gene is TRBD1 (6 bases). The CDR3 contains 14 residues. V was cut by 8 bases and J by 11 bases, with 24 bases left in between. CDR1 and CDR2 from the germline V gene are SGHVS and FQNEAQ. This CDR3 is CASAPDRVGSRAFF. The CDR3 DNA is TGTGCCAGCGCGCCGGACAGAGTGGGTTCCCGGGCTTTCTTT.

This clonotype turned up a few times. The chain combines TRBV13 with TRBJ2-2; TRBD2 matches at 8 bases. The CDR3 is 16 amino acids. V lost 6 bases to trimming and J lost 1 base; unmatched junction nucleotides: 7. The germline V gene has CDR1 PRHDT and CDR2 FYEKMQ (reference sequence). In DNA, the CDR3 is TGTGCCAGCAGACCAATCGCGGGGGGGAACACCGGGGAGCTGTTTTTT. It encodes CASRPIAGGNTGELFF.

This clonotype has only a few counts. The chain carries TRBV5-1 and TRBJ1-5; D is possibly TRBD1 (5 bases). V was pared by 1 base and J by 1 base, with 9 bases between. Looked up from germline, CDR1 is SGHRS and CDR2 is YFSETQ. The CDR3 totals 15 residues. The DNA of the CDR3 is TGCGCCAGCAGCTTGCAGGGAAAGAGCAATCAGCCCCAGCATTTT. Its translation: CASSLQGKSNQPQHF.

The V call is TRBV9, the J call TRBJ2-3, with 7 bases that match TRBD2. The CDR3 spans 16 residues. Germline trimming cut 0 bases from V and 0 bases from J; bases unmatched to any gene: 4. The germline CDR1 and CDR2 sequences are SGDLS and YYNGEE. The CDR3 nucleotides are TGTGCCAGCAGCGTAGACGGCGGGGGTAGCACAGATACGCAGTATTTT. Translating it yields CASSVDGGGSTDTQYF.

CDR3 sequence (DNA): TGTGCCAGCAGCCCTTGGACAGGGGGCGGTGGGGAGGCTTTCTTT. Its translation is CASSPWTGGGGEAFF. The rearrangement joins TRBV12-3 or TRBV12-4 to TRBJ1-1, with TRBD1 identical over 11 bases. The trim removed 6 bases at V and 11 bases at J, leaving 14 bases unmatched. The CDR3 is made up of 15 amino acids.

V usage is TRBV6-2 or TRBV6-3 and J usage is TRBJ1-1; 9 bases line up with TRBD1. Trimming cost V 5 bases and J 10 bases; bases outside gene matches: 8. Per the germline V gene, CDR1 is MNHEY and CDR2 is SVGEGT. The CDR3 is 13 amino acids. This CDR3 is CASSEPGQGGAFF. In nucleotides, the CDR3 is TGTGCCAGCAGTGAGCCGGGACAGGGAGGAGCTTTCTTT.

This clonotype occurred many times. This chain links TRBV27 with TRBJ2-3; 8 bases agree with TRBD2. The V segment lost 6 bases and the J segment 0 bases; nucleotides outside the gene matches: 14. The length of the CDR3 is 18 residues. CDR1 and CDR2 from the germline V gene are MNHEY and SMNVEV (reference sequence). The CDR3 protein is CASRRSGGRRQSTDTQYF. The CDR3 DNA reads TGTGCCAGCAGGAGAAGCGGGGGCCGACGACAAAGCACAGATACGCAGTATTTT.

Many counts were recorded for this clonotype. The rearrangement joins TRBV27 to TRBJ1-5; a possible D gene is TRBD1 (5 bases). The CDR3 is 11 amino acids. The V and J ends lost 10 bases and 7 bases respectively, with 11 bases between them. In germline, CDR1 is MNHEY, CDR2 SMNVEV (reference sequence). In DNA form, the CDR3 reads TGTGCCACCGACAGTCAGCAGCCCCAGCATTTT. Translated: CATDSQQPQHF.

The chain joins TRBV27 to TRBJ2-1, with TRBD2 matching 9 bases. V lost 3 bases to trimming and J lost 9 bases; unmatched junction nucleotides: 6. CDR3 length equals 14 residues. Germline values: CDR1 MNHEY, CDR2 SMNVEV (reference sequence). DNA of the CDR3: TGTGCCAGCAGTTTTGAGCGGGGGGTCGGTGAGCAGTTCTTC. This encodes CASSFERGVGEQFF.

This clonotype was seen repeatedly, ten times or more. CDR3 residues: CSVEDQGADTQYF. The CDR3 bases are TGCAGCGTTGAAGATCAGGGGGCCGATACGCAGTATTTT. V usage is TRBV29-1 and J usage is TRBJ2-3, with 8 bases fitting TRBD1. V shed 0 bases, J shed 6 bases, and the junction held 2 bases outside the gene matches. Germline values: CDR1 SQVTM, CDR2 ANQGSEA. CDR3 length: 13 amino acids.

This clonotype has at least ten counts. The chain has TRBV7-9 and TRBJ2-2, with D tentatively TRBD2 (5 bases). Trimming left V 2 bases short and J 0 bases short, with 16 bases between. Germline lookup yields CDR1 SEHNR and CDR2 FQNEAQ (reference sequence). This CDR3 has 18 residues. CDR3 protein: CASSLFRGPNANTGELFF. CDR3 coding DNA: TGTGCCAGCAGCTTATTCCGAGGGCCAAATGCGAACACCGGGGAGCTGTTTTTT.

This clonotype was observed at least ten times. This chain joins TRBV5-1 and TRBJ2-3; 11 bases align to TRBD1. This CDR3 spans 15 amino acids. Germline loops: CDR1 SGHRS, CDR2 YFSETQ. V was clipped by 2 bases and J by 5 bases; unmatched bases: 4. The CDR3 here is CASSFGQGARDTQYF. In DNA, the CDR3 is TGCGCCAGCAGCTTCGGACAGGGGGCGCGAGATACGCAGTATTTT. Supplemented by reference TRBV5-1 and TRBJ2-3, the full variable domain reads KAGVTQTPRYLIKTRGQQVTLSCSPISGHRSVSWYQQTPGQGLQFLFEYFSETQRNKGNFPGRFSGRQFSNSRSEMNVSTLELGDSALYLCASSFGQGARDTQYFGPGTRLTVL.

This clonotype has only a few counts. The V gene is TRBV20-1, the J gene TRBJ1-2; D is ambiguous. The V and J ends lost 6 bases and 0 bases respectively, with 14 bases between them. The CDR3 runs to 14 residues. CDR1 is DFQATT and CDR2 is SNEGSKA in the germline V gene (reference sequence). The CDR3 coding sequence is TGCAGTGCACTTCAGGCGGCGGCTAACTATGGCTACACCTTC. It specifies CSALQAAANYGYTF.

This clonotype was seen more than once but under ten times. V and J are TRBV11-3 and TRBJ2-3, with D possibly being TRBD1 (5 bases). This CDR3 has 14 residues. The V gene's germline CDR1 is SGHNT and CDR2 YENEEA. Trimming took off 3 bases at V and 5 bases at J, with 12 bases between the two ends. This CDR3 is CASSFGRGIDTQYF. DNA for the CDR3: TGTGCCAGCAGCTTTGGTAGGGGAATAGATACGCAGTATTTT.